This T cell receptor beta chain was sequenced during a study of blood T cell repertoires in COVID-19. Whole-study context: There were acute and convalescent COVID-19 samples, and they came from the United States, Italy and Spain. Sources were T cells, B-cell-depleted T cells, or PBMCs; the material itself was cDNA or gDNA.

Data came from immunoSEQ multiplex PCR; TCRdb stores just in-frame clones and leaves some out. Of fewer than 500,000 clones detected, roughly 87% appear once; the ten largest clones hold about 0.65%. The CDR3 runs to 16 residues. The V and J ends lost 5 bases and 3 bases respectively, with 16 bases between them. Looked up from germline, CDR1 is SEHNR and CDR2 is FQNEAQ (reference sequence). Recruits, aged about 18 to 95 years, lived in 24 US areas. The source material was PBMCs or T cells enriched from blood (not recorded which). This chain joins TRBV7-9 and TRBJ2-2; possibly TRBD1 for D (6 bases). The clonotype comes from a woman between 18 and 29 years old who had recovered from COVID-19. This CDR3 is CASSPPRTADTGELFF. Written as DNA, the CDR3 is TGTGCCAGCAGCCCTCCCAGGACAGCGGACACCGGGGAGCTGTTTTTT.